This TCR beta chain was retrieved from a study of T-cell memory formation after mild COVID-19 (dated by TCRdb to the early 2020s). Regarding the complete study: TCR sequence clusters from the two donors were found to be largely donor specific. In a couple of donors, T-cell clones that expanded and contracted after mild COVID-19 were tracked by sequencing TCRalpha and TCRbeta repertoires over time. The cohort was made up of two young adult volunteers, one female and one male, who were previously healthy. Beyond this particular receptor, the publication reports: Balanced CD4/CD8 phenotypes were observed for clones contracting from day 15 to 85, whereas a bias towards CD4+ was observed for a second wave of clones expanding from day 15 to 37. The detection of some responding clones in pre-infection memory suggests that pre-existing cross-reactive memory T cells joined the SARS-CoV-2 response. Contracting CD4+ clones were found mainly in CM and EM memory subsets, while CD8+ clones were enriched in EMRA. The study included only a couple of mild cases, and larger cohorts that include severe cases with pre-infection samples were judged to be necessary. The second-wave clones that peaked on day 37 were not confirmed to be SARS-CoV-2 specific.

A few counts support this clonotype. Its cognate antigen has yet to be identified. No much larger clonotype is one base removed from it; base qualities were not supplied. Instrument on record: Illumina NovaSeq 6000. cDNA libraries for TCRalpha and TCRbeta were prepared by 5'RACE using constant-segment primers, with sample barcodes and unique molecular identifiers added. RNA was extracted from every sample with Trizol reagent. Library amplification was performed in two PCR steps, and a second sample barcode and Illumina TruSeq adapters were introduced in the second step. Libraries were sequenced on an Illumina NovaSeq with 2 x 150 bp paired-end reads. The original pipeline was this. The reads were demultiplexed and collapsed into UMI-guided consensus sequences using migec v1.2.7. Using mixcr v2.1.11, UMI consensuses were aligned to TRA and TRB V and J templates and then assembled into clonotypes. Expanded or contracted clonotypes were those called significant by both edgeR and NoisET, with noise models trained on biological replicates. edgeR calls used a false discovery rate-adjusted p below 0.01 and a log2 fold-change threshold of 1. As an exploratory analysis of dynamics, max-normalized trajectories of the 1000 most abundant clonotypes were examined with PCA combined with hierarchical clustering. Separately sequenced CD4+ and CD8+ repertoires were used to assign the CD4 or CD8 phenotype of responding clones. The public reads were reprocessed in TCRdb via fastp at Q25 and MiXCR, keeping in-frame beta chains. Merged by CDR3 protein, the rows form single entries marked with the most common genes and DNA. The V and J calls were not made by the authors but by TCRdb's processing. Within this sample are about 320,000 distinct CDR3 sequences, with around 15% of them counted one time only. Of the sample, 20% to 25% falls within the top ten clones.

PBMCs were isolated by Ficoll-Paque density gradient centrifugation. The source is a man in his late teens or twenties who had mild COVID-19 (a few samples of this study predate the infection). The sample titles of this study are shuffled in the database, so cell type and time point are left out; the donor was told from shared clones. The sequenced sample consisted of PBMCs or a T cell subset sorted from them (not recorded which).

The DNA reads TGTGCCAGCAGCCCTAGGCGGGACACCTCTTACTATGGCTACACCTTC. It is translated as CASSPRRDTSYYGYTF. The rearranged segments are TRBV11-2 and TRBJ1-2; a tentative D call is TRBD1 (6 bases match). V loses 5 bases of germline sequence and J loses 3 bases, and the interval between the two ends is 19 bases. Per the germline V gene, SGHAT is the CDR1 and FQNNGV is the CDR2. The CDR3 covers 16 residues, taking in both the cysteine and the phenylalanine. CDR3 DNA only is kept here, 48 bases in frame from base 1.